This TCR beta chain was sequenced in a study of blood T cell repertoires in COVID-19. On the study more broadly: T cells, B-cell-depleted T cells, or PBMCs provided the cDNA or gDNA that served as material.

In Seattle, patients joined the study during active infection and were tracked longitudinally. Sequencing was performed with immunoSEQ multiplex PCR; in TCRdb, only in-frame clones are kept and a portion is missing. The repertoire consists of some 160,000 clones, with just over 90% occurring once and the leading ten covering 4.5% to 5%. V was trimmed by 0 bases and J by 5 bases, leaving 14 bases between them. The V gene's germline CDR1 is SGHVS and CDR2 FNYEAQ. The CDR3 has 16 residues. The receptor was derived from a man aged 18 to 29 with COVID-19, enrolled during active disease. This chain joins TRBV7-6 and TRBJ2-1, with D possibly being TRBD2 (6 bases). Sequencing input: peripheral blood. The DNA of the CDR3 is TGTGCCAGCAGCTTAGCAGACTGGAGGGTGGACAATGAGCAGTTCTTC. This sequence encodes CASSLADWRVDNEQFF.